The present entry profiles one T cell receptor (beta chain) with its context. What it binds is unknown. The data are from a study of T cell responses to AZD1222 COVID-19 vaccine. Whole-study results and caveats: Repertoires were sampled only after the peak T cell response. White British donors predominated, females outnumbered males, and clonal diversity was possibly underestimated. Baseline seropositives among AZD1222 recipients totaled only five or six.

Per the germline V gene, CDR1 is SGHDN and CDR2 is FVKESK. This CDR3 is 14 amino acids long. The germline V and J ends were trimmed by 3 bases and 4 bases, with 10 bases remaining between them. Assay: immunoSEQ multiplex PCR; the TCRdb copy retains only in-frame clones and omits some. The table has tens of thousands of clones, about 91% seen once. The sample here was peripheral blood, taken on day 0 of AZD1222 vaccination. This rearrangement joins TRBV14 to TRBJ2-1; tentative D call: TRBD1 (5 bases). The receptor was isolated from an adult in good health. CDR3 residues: CASSHRDPYNEQFF. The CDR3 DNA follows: TGTGCCAGCAGCCACAGGGATCCTTACAATGAGCAGTTCTTC.